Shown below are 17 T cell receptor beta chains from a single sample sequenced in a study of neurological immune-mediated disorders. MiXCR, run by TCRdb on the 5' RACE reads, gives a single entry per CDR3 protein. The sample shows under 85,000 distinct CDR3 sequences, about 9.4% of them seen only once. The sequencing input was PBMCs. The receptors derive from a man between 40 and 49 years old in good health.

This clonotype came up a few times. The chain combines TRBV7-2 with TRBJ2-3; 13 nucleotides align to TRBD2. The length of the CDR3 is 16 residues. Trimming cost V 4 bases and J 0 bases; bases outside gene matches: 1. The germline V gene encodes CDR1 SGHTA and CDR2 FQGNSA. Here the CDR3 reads CASSSGLAGSTDTQYF. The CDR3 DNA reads TGTGCCAGCAGCTCGGGACTAGCGGGGAGCACAGATACGCAGTATTTT.

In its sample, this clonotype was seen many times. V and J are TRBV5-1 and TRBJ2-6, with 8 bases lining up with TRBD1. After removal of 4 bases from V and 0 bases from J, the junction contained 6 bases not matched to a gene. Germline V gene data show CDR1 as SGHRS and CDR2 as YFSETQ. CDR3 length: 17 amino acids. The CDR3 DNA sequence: TGCGCCAGCAGCCCTGGACAGGGAGCCTCTGGGGCCAACGTCCTGACTTTC. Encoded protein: CASSPGQGASGANVLTF.

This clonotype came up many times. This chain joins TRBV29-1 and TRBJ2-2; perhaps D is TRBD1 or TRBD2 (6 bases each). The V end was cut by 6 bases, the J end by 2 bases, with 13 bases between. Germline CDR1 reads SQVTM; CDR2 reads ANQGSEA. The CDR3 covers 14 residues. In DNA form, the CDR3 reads TGCAGCGTCATCTCGGGGGCCAACACCGGGGAGCTGTTTTTT. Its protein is CSVISGANTGELFF.

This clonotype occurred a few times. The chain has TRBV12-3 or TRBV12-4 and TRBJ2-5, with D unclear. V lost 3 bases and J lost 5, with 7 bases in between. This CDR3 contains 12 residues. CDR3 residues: CASSFGEETQYF. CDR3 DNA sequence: TGTGCCAGCAGTTTCGGCGAGGAGACCCAGTACTTC.

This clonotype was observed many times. CDR3: CASSRLGTSGPMGGELFF. The CDR3 bases are TGCGCCAGCAGCCGGTTGGGGACTAGCGGACCCATGGGCGGGGAGCTGTTTTTT. The V and J genes are TRBV5-1 and TRBJ2-2; 11 nucleotides agree with TRBD2. The CDR3 spans 18 residues. In germline, CDR1 is SGHRS, CDR2 YFSETQ. V shed 4 bases and J 7 bases; nucleotides not matched to a gene: 15.

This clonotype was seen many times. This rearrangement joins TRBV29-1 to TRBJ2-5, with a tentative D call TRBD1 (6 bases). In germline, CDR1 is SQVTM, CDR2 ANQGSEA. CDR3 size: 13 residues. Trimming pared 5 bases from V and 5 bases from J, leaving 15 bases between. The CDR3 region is CSVTRGFGETQYF. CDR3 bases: TGCAGCGTTACCAGGGGTTTCGGGGAGACCCAGTACTTC.

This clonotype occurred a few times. Written as DNA, the CDR3 is TGTGCCAGCAGCCGGACCGGGACAGGGGACGGCTACACCTTC. It codes for CASSRTGTGDGYTF. The V and J genes are TRBV7-3 and TRBJ1-2; 10 bases are shared with TRBD1. The V gene's germline CDR1 is SGHTA and CDR2 FQGTGA. The V and J ends lost 5 bases and 8 bases, in that order; junction bases with no gene match: 8. The CDR3 loop spans 14 amino acids.

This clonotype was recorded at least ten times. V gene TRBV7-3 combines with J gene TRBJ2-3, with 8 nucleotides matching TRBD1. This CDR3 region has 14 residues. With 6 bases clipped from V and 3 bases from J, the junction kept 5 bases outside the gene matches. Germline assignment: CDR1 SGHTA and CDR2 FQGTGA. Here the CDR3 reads CASSPDRGTDTQYF. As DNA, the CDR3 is TGTGCCAGCAGTCCCGACAGGGGTACAGATACGCAGTATTTT.

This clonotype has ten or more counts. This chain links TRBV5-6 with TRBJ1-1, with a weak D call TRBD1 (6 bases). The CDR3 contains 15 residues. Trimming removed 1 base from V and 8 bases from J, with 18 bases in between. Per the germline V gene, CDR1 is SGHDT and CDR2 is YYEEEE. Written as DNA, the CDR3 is TGTGCCAGCAGCTTGAGAGGGGGGGGGGTAACCGAAGCTTTCTTT. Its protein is CASSLRGGGVTEAFF.

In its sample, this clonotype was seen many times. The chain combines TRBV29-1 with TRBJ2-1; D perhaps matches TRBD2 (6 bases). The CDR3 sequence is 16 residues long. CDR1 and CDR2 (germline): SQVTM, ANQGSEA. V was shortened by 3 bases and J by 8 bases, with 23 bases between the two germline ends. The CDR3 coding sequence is TGCAGCGTTGACTCACTACTAGCCTACGCTCGCGATGAGCAGTTCTTC. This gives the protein CSVDSLLAYARDEQFF.

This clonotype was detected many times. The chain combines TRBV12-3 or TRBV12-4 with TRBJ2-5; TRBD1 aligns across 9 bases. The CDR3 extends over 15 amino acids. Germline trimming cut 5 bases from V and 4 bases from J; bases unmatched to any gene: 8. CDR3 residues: CASSPSQGARETQYF. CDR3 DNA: TGTGCCAGCAGTCCATCACAGGGGGCTAGAGAGACCCAGTACTTC.

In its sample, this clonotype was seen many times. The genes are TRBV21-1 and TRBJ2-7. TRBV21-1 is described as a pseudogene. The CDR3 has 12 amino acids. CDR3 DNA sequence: TGTGCCAGCAGCAAATTCGCCAGCGAGCAGTACTTC. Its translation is CASSKFASEQYF.

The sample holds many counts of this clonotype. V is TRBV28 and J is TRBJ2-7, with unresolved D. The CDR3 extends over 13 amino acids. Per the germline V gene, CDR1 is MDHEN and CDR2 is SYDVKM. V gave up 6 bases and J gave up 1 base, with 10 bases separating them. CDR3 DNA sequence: TGTGCCAGCAGCCACACCAGTTCCTACGAGCAGTACTTC. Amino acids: CASSHTSSYEQYF.

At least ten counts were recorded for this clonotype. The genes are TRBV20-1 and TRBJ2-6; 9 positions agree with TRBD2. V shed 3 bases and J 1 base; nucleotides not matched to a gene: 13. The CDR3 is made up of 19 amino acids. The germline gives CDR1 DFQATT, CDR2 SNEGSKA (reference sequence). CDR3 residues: CSASSGWASGNSGANVLTF. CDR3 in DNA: TGCAGTGCTAGTTCTGGCTGGGCTAGCGGGAATTCTGGGGCCAACGTCCTGACTTTC.

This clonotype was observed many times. CDR3 protein: CASHLTAPYEQYF. The CDR3 DNA sequence: TGTGCCAGCCATCTGACAGCCCCCTACGAGCAGTACTTC. V gene TRBV2 combines with J gene TRBJ2-7, with D perhaps matching TRBD1 (5 bases). The germline V and J ends were trimmed by 8 bases and 2 bases, with 13 bases remaining between them. The CDR3 has 13 amino acids. The V gene's germline CDR1 is SNHLY and CDR2 FYNNEI.

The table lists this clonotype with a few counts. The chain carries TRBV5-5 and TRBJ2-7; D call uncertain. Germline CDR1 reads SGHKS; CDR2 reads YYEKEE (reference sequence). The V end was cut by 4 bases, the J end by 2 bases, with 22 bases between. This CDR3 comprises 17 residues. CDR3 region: CASSLQLPRGFTYEQYF. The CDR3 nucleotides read TGTGCCAGCAGCCTACAACTCCCTCGCGGTTTTACCTACGAGCAGTACTTC.

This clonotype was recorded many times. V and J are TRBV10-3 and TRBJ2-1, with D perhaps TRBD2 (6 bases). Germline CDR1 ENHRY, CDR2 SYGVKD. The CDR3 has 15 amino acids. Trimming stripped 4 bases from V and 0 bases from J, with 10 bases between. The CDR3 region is CAISVNGGSYNEQFF. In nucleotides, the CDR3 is TGTGCCATCAGTGTAAACGGGGGCTCCTACAATGAGCAGTTCTTC.